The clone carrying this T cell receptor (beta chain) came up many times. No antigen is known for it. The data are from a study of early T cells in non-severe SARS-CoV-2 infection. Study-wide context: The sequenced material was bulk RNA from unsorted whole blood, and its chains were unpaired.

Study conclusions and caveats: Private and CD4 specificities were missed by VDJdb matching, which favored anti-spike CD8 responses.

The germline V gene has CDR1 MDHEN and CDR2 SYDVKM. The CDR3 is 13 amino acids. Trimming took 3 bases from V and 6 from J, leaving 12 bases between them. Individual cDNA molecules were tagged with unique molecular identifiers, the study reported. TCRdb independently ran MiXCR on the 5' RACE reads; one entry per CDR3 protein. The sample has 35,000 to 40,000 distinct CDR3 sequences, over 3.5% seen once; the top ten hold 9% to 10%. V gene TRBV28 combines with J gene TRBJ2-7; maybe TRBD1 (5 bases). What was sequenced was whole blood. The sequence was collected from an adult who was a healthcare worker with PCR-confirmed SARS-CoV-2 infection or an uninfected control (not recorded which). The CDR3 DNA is TGTGCCAGCAGTTTTCCCAGGGCCCTCGAGCAGTACTTC. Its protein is CASSFPRALEQYF.